This TCR beta chain was captured by sequencing in a study of T cells in Graves' hyperthyroidism and ophthalmopathy. Study overall: It was at initial diagnosis, before any treatment, that peripheral blood was collected.

General study results and limits: A model built on 13 V-J features separated ophthalmopathy from stable hyperthyroidism. Ophthalmopathy, as predicted by the model, came a median approximately 6.5 months after the prediction.

CDR3 size: 14 residues. Germline V gene data show CDR1 as DFQATT and CDR2 as SNEGSKA (reference sequence). V shed 1 base, J shed 4 bases, and the junction held 6 bases outside the gene matches. Clinicians diagnosed patients from clinical symptoms, serum thyroxine and TRAb, thyroid ultrasound and orbital computed tomography. On this clonotype itself: Its matching antigen is unknown.

There were TCR beta CDR3 regions amplified from RNA transcripts. The HTBI primer set drove a first-round RT-PCR of the TCR CDR3. One entry per CDR3 protein, called by TCRdb with MiXCR from the multiplex PCR reads. The sample has about 350,000 distinct CDR3 sequences, roughly 13% seen once. This TCR came from a woman under 40 with Graves' hyperthyroidism. The V and J genes are TRBV20-1 and TRBJ1-2, with 7 bases fitting TRBD1. The sequenced sample consisted of blood. CDR3 in amino acids: CSARGQTGFYGYTF. DNA of the CDR3: TGCAGTGCTAGAGGTCAGACAGGGTTCTATGGCTACACCTTC.